A single sample is the source of the 29 T cell receptor beta chains below, sequenced in a study of T cell repertoires in cytomegalovirus infection. Their specific antigens are unknown. TCRdb re-analysed the reads in MiXCR, keeping a single row per CDR3 protein. The sample contains 830,000 or so distinct CDR3 sequences, approximately 29% of which appear only once. Specimen: cultured CD8+ T cells from PBMCs, collected from culture after CMV antigen stimulation. The receptors were sampled from a human donor in good health (CMV status not recorded). Some clones in this sample may be carry-over from other donors' samples.

A note on this clonotype: The junction does not match germline at one end; this may be a read error. V gene TRBV7-6 combines with J gene TRBJ2-5; 9 bases agree with TRBD1. Germline V lookup: CDR1 SGHVS, CDR2 FNYEAQ. CDR3 length equals 16 residues. Here the CDR3 reads CVSSLGQGSYQETQYF. The CDR3 DNA is TGTGTCAGCAGCTTAGGACAGGGGAGCTACCAAGAGACCCAGTACTTC.

This rearrangement joins TRBV27 to TRBJ2-2, with D tentatively TRBD1 or TRBD2 (6 bases each). In germline, CDR1 is MNHEY, CDR2 SMNVEV (reference sequence). The CDR3 runs 16 residues. V dropped 5 bases and J dropped 3 bases, with 16 bases sitting between them. This CDR3 reads CASSPYTGRYTGELFF. CDR3 nucleotide sequence: TGTGCCAGCAGTCCTTATACAGGGAGGTACACCGGGGAGCTGTTTTTT.

The CDR3 coding sequence is TGTGCCAGCAGCTCGGGACAGTACGAGCAGTACGTC. Translation gives CASSSGQYEQYV. The rearrangement joins TRBV5-5 to TRBJ2-7; 7 bases are a match to TRBD1. Germline CDR1 SGHKS, CDR2 YYEKEE (reference sequence). The CDR3 spans 12 residues. With 3 bases clipped from V and 4 bases from J, the junction kept 1 base outside the gene matches.

The gene calls are TRBV10-3 and TRBJ1-2; D unclear. The CDR3 totals 16 residues. CDR1 and CDR2 from the germline V gene are ENHRY and SYGVKD. Trimming shortened V by 6 bases and J by 0 bases, and 17 bases separated the two germline ends. The CDR3 spells CAIRAWTTEPNYGYTF. CDR3 sequence (DNA): TGTGCCATCAGGGCCTGGACGACCGAACCTAACTATGGCTACACCTTC.

With respect to this clonotype: Without the conserved terminal phenylalanine or tryptophan, this CDR3 likely stems from a read error. The rearrangement uses TRBV4-1 and TRBJ1-1, with D uncertain. V lost 4 bases and J lost 1, with 10 bases in between. The CDR3 length is 14 residues. Germline values: CDR1 MGHRA, CDR2 YSYEKL. As DNA, the CDR3 is TGCGCCAGCAGCCCCCTATTGGGGAACACTGAAGCTTTCATT. Encoded protein: CASSPLLGNTEAFI.

This sequence joins TRBV4-1 and TRBJ2-3, with a tentative D call TRBD2 (7 bases). V lost 4 bases to trimming and J lost 0 bases, with 17 bases between them. Germline V CDR1 and CDR2: MGHRA, YSYEKL. The CDR3 has 17 residues. The CDR3 bases are TGCGCCAGCAGCCTCCGGGGGGCCCGCTCTAGCACAGATACGCAGTATTTT. This codes for CASSLRGARSSTDTQYF.

The gene calls are TRBV7-9 and TRBJ1-1, with a possible D match to TRBD1 (5 bases). Germline CDR1 and CDR2: SEHNR and FQNEAQ (reference sequence). This CDR3 has 14 residues. Trimming removed 3 bases from V and 2 bases from J, with 10 bases in between. The CDR3 sequence is CASSFSQGNTEAFF. CDR3 nucleotide sequence: TGTGCCAGCAGCTTTTCCCAGGGAAACACTGAAGCTTTCTTT.

The gene calls are TRBV7-3 and TRBJ1-2, with no clear D. Germline V CDR1 and CDR2: SGHTA, FQGTGA. The CDR3 totals 13 residues. Trimming removed 5 bases from V and 7 bases from J, with 14 bases in between. The CDR3 DNA sequence: TGTGCCAGCAGCCTGGCGGGGAATAGTGGCTACACCTTC. Its translation is CASSLAGNSGYTF.

In its sample, this clonotype was seen a few times. J is TRBJ1-2 and V is TRBV12-3 or TRBV12-4, with D possibly TRBD1 on 5 matching bases. V gave up 0 bases and J gave up 5 bases, with 19 bases separating them. The CDR3 consists of 17 residues. The CDR3: CASSLAGVWLGLYGYTF. As DNA, the CDR3 is TGTGCCAGCAGTTTAGCGGGTGTGTGGTTGGGACTGTATGGCTACACCTTC.

The genes are TRBV24-1 and TRBJ2-7; D possibly uses TRBD1 or TRBD2 (5 bases each). With 4 bases removed from V and 0 bases from J, the gap between germline ends came to 18 bases. CDR3 length equals 17 residues. Germline V gives CDR1 KGHDR, CDR2 SFDVKD. The CDR3, as DNA: TGTGCCACCAGTGACCATCCTAGGGACGCCCGCTCCTACGAGCAGTACTTC. Its protein is CATSDHPRDARSYEQYF.

This clonotype was picked up many times. The chain combines TRBV5-4 with TRBJ1-6, with 9 positions matching TRBD1. The CDR3 spans 17 residues. Germline CDR1 and CDR2: SGHNT and YYREEE (reference sequence). With 0 bases clipped from V and 10 bases from J, the junction kept 11 bases outside the gene matches. The CDR3 bases are TGTGCCAGCAGCTTGGCCGGCTCGGGGACAGGGAGATCACCCCTCCACTTT. Translated: CASSLAGSGTGRSPLHF.

CDR3 sequence reads: CASSLARMARYEQYF. DNA of the CDR3: TGTGCCAGCAGCTTAGCCAGGATGGCCCGCTACGAGCAGTACTTC. This chain joins TRBV7-9 and TRBJ2-7, with D uncertain. The CDR3 length is 15 residues. The V gene's germline CDR1 is SEHNR and CDR2 FQNEAQ (reference sequence). The V gene lost 0 bases and the J gene lost 3 bases, with 12 bases spanning the gap. The variable domain in full, completed from reference TRBV7-9 and TRBJ2-7, reads DTGVSQNPRHKITKRGQNVTFRCDPISEHNRLYWYRQTLGQGPEFLTYFQNEAQLEKSRLLSDRFSAERPKGSFSTLEIQRTEQGDSAMYLCASSLARMARYEQYFGPGTRLTVT.

This clonotype was counted ten times or more. CDR3 in DNA: TGTGCCAGCAGCTGGGACACGGGCCCGACCACTGAAGCTTTCTTT. Translated, it gives CASSWDTGPTTEAFF. The V gene is TRBV7-9, the J gene TRBJ1-1, with a tentative D call TRBD1 (6 bases). CDR1 SEHNR and CDR2 FQNEAQ come from the germline V gene (reference sequence). This CDR3 has 15 amino acids. Trimming took off 4 bases at V and 4 bases at J, with 16 bases between the two ends.

The chain combines TRBV4-1 with TRBJ2-5; 8 bases are shared with TRBD1. From germline, CDR1 is MGHRA and CDR2 YSYEKL. The CDR3 extends over 19 amino acids. V trimming: 0 bases; J trimming: 5 bases; junction bases outside the gene matches: 17. CDR3 coding DNA: TGCGCCAGCAGCCAAGAACCACCCTCGGGCAGGGGGCTCGATGAGACCCAGTACTTC. Translated, it gives CASSQEPPSGRGLDETQYF.

The chain combines TRBV12-3 or TRBV12-4 with TRBJ1-5, with TRBD1 identical over 9 bases. The CDR3 has 17 residues. J gave up 4 bases and V 6 bases, and 13 bases lay outside the gene matches. CDR3 nucleotides: TGTGCCAGCAGCCCTTGGGACAGGGACGGTTTAAATCAGCCCCAGCATTTT. Encoded protein: CASSPWDRDGLNQPQHF.

There are a few counts of this clonotype. The chain employs TRBV11-2 and TRBJ2-2, with D perhaps matching TRBD1 or TRBD2 (6 bases each). The CDR3 runs 16 residues. The ends were cut back, 2 bases at V and 5 bases at J, with 15 bases in the middle. Germline V gives CDR1 SGHAT, CDR2 FQNNGV. Here the CDR3 DNA reads TGTGCCAGCAGCTTATGGCGTCGGGGGCAAACCGGGGAGCTGTTTTTT. Protein: CASSLWRRGQTGELFF.

This clonotype came up a few times. The CDR3 region has the DNA TGTGCCAGCAGCTTAACAGGTCTCAGCTATGGCTACACCTTC. Protein product: CASSLTGLSYGYTF. This rearrangement joins TRBV7-9 to TRBJ1-2; D is possibly TRBD1 (5 bases). The CDR3 totals 14 residues. V lost 2 bases and J 4 bases, leaving 11 bases between the germline ends. Germline CDR1 reads SEHNR; CDR2 reads FQNEAQ (reference sequence).

The chain is built from TRBV20-1 and TRBJ2-7, with D possibly matching TRBD2 (5 bases). From germline, CDR1 is DFQATT and CDR2 SNEGSKA (reference sequence). Trimming stripped 4 bases from V and 4 bases from J, with 11 bases between. CDR3 length equals 12 residues. The CDR3, as DNA: TGCAGTGCTAACCCACTAGGGTACGAGCAGTACTTC. Residues: CSANPLGYEQYF.

The chain joins TRBV19 to TRBJ2-5; perhaps D is TRBD1 or TRBD2 (6 bases each). Germline V gene sequence: CDR1 LNHDA, CDR2 SQIVND (reference sequence). This CDR3 contains 15 residues. V lost 3 bases and J 4 bases, leaving 15 bases between the germline ends. CDR3 DNA: TGTGCCAGTAGTATGGGGTGGGGGGCGCGAGAGACCCAGTACTTC. Amino acid sequence: CASSMGWGARETQYF.

The J gene is TRBJ2-7, the V gene TRBV4-2; 7 bases fit TRBD1. Germline lookup yields CDR1 LGHNA and CDR2 YNFKEQ. Trimming removed 0 bases from V and 0 bases from J; junction bases left unmatched: 5. CDR3 length equals 16 residues. CDR3 DNA: TGTGCCAGCAGCCAAGAGGGGACAGCCCTCTCCTACGAGCAGTACTTC. This codes for CASSQEGTALSYEQYF.

The V call is TRBV6-5, the J call TRBJ2-1; 8 nucleotides match TRBD2. The length of the CDR3 is 16 residues. V dropped 5 bases and J dropped 2; count of bases not matched to a gene: 8. Germline V gene lookup returns CDR1 MNHEY and CDR2 SVGAGI. CDR3 bases: TGTGCCAGCAGTCCAGCCACTAGCGGCCCCTACAATGAGCAGTTCTTC. This translates into CASSPATSGPYNEQFF.

This clonotype occurred a few times. In DNA, the CDR3 is TGTGCCAGCAGCCAACCACATCGCCTAGCGGGGGAGTTGAACACCGGGGAGCTGTTTTTT. Encoded protein: CASSQPHRLAGELNTGELFF. The rearrangement joins TRBV4-2 to TRBJ2-2; TRBD2 aligns across 10 bases. Germline-derived CDR1 and CDR2 are LGHNA and YNFKEQ. There are 20 residues in the CDR3. The V segment lost 2 bases and the J segment 1 base; nucleotides outside the gene matches: 13.

The sample holds a few counts of this clonotype. This sequence joins TRBV19 and TRBJ2-3, with 7 bases aligning to TRBD1. The CDR3 extends over 13 amino acids. Germline V gene lookup returns CDR1 LNHDA and CDR2 SQIVND (reference sequence). V shed 11 bases, J shed 6 bases, and the junction held 11 bases outside the gene matches. This chain's CDR3 is CASTTGAGDTQYF. CDR3 coding DNA: TGTGCCTCCACTACAGGGGCCGGGGATACGCAGTATTTT.

This clonotype came up once. The gene calls are TRBV12-5 and TRBJ1-4, with 11 bases lining up with TRBD1. The J segment lost 11 bases and the V segment lost 3 bases, leaving 11 bases of the junction unmatched. Per the germline V gene, CDR1 is LGHNT and CDR2 is FRNRAP. This CDR3 is 16 amino acids long. The CDR3 sequence is CASGFGTGGMMDKLFF. In DNA, the CDR3 is TGTGCTAGTGGTTTTGGGACAGGGGGGATGATGGACAAACTGTTTTTT.

This clonotype was found many times. The rearrangement links TRBV7-9 to TRBJ1-1; TRBD1 is a possible D gene (6 bases). The germline CDR1 and CDR2 sequences are SEHNR and FQNEAQ (reference sequence). Trimming took off 4 bases at V and 1 base at J, with 13 bases between the two ends. CDR3 size: 15 residues. The CDR3 bases are TGTGCCAGCAGCTCCTCTGGGACACCGAACACTGAAGCTTTCTTT. Translation: CASSSSGTPNTEAFF. Looking up the rest from reference TRBV7-9 and TRBJ1-1 gives the full variable domain: DTGVSQNPRHKITKRGQNVTFRCDPISEHNRLYWYRQTLGQGPEFLTYFQNEAQLEKSRLLSDRFSAERPKGSFSTLEIQRTEQGDSAMYLCASSSSGTPNTEAFFGQGTRLTVV.

This clonotype occurred many times. This chain connects TRBV7-9 to TRBJ2-5; no reliable D call. The germline CDR1 and CDR2 sequences are SEHNR and FQNEAQ (reference sequence). Trimming took 2 bases from V and 5 from J, leaving 6 bases between them. This CDR3 has 12 residues. The DNA of the CDR3 is TGTGCCAGCAGCTTAAGTACGGAGACCCAGTACTTC. Amino acid sequence: CASSLSTETQYF.

The chain combines TRBV6-6 with TRBJ1-1; 9 nucleotides match TRBD1. The CDR3 is 16 amino acids. V was clipped by 6 bases and J by 3 bases; unmatched bases: 11. Germline V lookup: CDR1 MNHNY, CDR2 SVGAGI (reference sequence). CDR3 region: CASRPPGQGIYTEAFF. The CDR3 DNA sequence: TGTGCCAGCAGGCCGCCGGGACAGGGTATTTACACTGAAGCTTTCTTT.

The rearrangement joins TRBV7-3 to TRBJ2-3, with 9 positions matching TRBD2. CDR1 is SGHTA, CDR2 FQGTGA, per germline. The CDR3 extends over 17 amino acids. The trim removed 5 bases at V and 4 bases at J, leaving 13 bases unmatched. CDR3 DNA sequence: TGTGCCAGCAGCCCCCTGGGCGGGGGGGCCCTTCCAGATACGCAGTATTTT. This encodes CASSPLGGGALPDTQYF.

In this sample, this clonotype turned up a few times. The chain couples TRBV7-2 to TRBJ1-1; D not resolved. V lost 5 bases and J lost 6, with 13 bases in between. Germline V gives CDR1 SGHTA, CDR2 FQGNSA. The CDR3 spans 13 residues. The CDR3 is CASSTTDSPEAFF. For the CDR3, the DNA is TGTGCCAGCAGCACCACGGATAGCCCTGAAGCTTTCTTT.